The 16 T cell receptor beta chains listed next were all sequenced from one sample in a study of T cells after posttransplantation cyclophosphamide. Sequenced by immunoSEQ multiplex PCR; TCRdb stores in-frame clones only, minus some. The table includes 50,000 to 65,000 clones, 86% detected once. The sequenced sample was PBMCs. Every receptor here comes from a man aged 30 to 45 with a blood cancer, CMV-positive, and with a related stem cell donor.

V usage is TRBV30 and J usage is TRBJ1-1, with D maybe TRBD1 (5 bases). This CDR3 has 15 residues. Trimming removed 1 base from V and 11 bases from J, with 23 bases in between. CDR1 GTSNPN and CDR2 SVGIG come from the germline V gene (reference sequence). CDR3 nucleotide sequence: TGTGCCTGGAGTGCAGGCGGAGGGGTATATTCTGGGGCTTTCTTT. It encodes CAWSAGGGVYSGAFF.

A single count supports this clone. This chain links TRBV19 with TRBJ2-7; weak D call: TRBD2 (6 bases). Looked up from germline, CDR1 is LNHDA and CDR2 is SQIVND (reference sequence). This CDR3 has 13 residues. Trimming cost V 3 bases and J 6 bases, with 12 bases left between them. The CDR3 DNA reads TGTGCCAGTAGTATCAGCCTGGAGGGCGAGCAGTACTTC. Protein: CASSISLEGEQYF.

DNA for the CDR3: TGCGCCAGCAGCCCTATTCCGACTAGCGGGATCCACAATGAGCAGTTCTTC. Amino acid sequence: CASSPIPTSGIHNEQFF. This chain links TRBV5-1 with TRBJ2-1; 11 nucleotides align to TRBD2. With 4 bases clipped from V and 5 bases from J, the junction kept 11 bases outside the gene matches. Germline V gene sequence: CDR1 SGHRS, CDR2 YFSETQ. The length of the CDR3 is 17 residues.

The V gene is TRBV2, the J gene TRBJ2-7, with 9 bases lining up with TRBD2. The CDR3 totals 15 residues. Germline trimming cut 2 bases from V and 3 bases from J; bases unmatched to any gene: 5. In germline, CDR1 is SNHLY, CDR2 FYNNEI. CDR3: CASSEYGLASYEQYF. The CDR3 DNA is TGTGCCAGCAGTGAATACGGACTAGCGAGCTACGAGCAGTACTTC.

The DNA for the CDR3 is TGCGCCAGCAGCCACGAGGACAGGGCCACTGAAGCTTTCTTT. This gives the protein CASSHEDRATEAFF. The J gene is TRBJ1-1, the V gene TRBV4-1; 8 bases align to TRBD1. The CDR3 spans 14 residues. Germline V lookup: CDR1 MGHRA, CDR2 YSYEKL. V gave up 3 bases and J gave up 4 bases; unmatched junction bases: 4.

CDR3 DNA: TGTGCCAGCACGCTAAGGGGAGGGGAGGGCGAGCAGTACTTC. Translation: CASTLRGGEGEQYF. The chain uses TRBV7-9 and TRBJ2-7; TRBD2 agrees at 7 bases. From germline, CDR1 is SEHNR and CDR2 FQNEAQ (reference sequence). Unmatched junction bases numbered 12, after V lost 7 bases and J lost 6 bases. This CDR3 is 14 amino acids long. Drawing the rest from reference TRBV7-9 and TRBJ2-7, the complete variable domain is DTGVSQNPRHKITKRGQNVTFRCDPISEHNRLYWYRQTLGQGPEFLTYFQNEAQLEKSRLLSDRFSAERPKGSFSTLEIQRTEQGDSAMYLCASTLRGGEGEQYFGPGTRLTVT.

The rearrangement uses TRBV9 and TRBJ2-1, with 15 bases matching TRBD2. V gave up 0 bases and J gave up 3 bases; unmatched junction bases: 10. Germline values: CDR1 SGDLS, CDR2 YYNGEE. The CDR3 totals 20 residues. CDR3 DNA sequence: TGTGCCAGCAGCGTAGGCCGCCGGACTAGCGGGAGGGGTGGCTACAATGAGCAGTTCTTC. Its translation is CASSVGRRTSGRGGYNEQFF.

This clone was picked up one time. The V gene is TRBV11-3, the J gene TRBJ2-1; D gene ambiguous. There are 16 residues in the CDR3. The germline V gene has CDR1 SGHNT and CDR2 YENEEA. V was cut by 0 bases and J by 0 bases, with 9 bases left in between. The CDR3 coding sequence is TGTGCCAGCAGCTTAGAAGCGAGGAGCTCCTACAATGAGCAGTTCTTC. It is translated as CASSLEARSSYNEQFF. The full variable domain, completed using reference TRBV11-3 and TRBJ2-1, is EAGVVQSPRYKIIEKKQPVAFWCNPISGHNTLYWYLQNLGQGPELLIRYENEEAVDDSQLPKDRFSAERLKGVDSTLKIQPAELGDSAVYLCASSLEARSSYNEQFFGPGTRLTVL.

This chain links TRBV21-1 with TRBJ2-3; TRBD2 is taken as the D call from the table, unchecked against the DNA. TRBV21-1 is a pseudogene segment. The CDR3 covers 14 residues. This chain's CDR3 is CASSNNGGVDTQYF. The CDR3 DNA is TGTGCCAGCAGCAATAACGGGGGGGTAGATACGCAGTATTTT.

The rearrangement links TRBV30 to TRBJ2-7; D remains ambiguous. CDR1 and CDR2 (germline): GTSNPN, SVGIG (reference sequence). The V gene lost 0 bases and the J gene lost 5 bases, with 14 bases spanning the gap. The CDR3 covers 14 residues. CDR3 protein: CAWSVSVSPHEQYF. The DNA for the CDR3 is TGTGCCTGGAGTGTTTCGGTTTCCCCCCACGAGCAGTACTTC. Supplemented by reference TRBV30 and TRBJ2-7, the full variable domain reads SQTIHQWPATLVQPVGSPLSLECTVEGTSNPNLYWYRQAAGRGLQLLFYSVGIGQISSEVPQNLSASRPQDRQFILSSKKLLLSDSGFYLCAWSVSVSPHEQYFGPGTRLTVT.

The chain has TRBV7-2 and TRBJ2-2; tentatively, D is TRBD1 (6 bases). With 6 bases removed from V and 0 bases from J, the gap between germline ends came to 11 bases. The CDR3 totals 15 residues. Germline assignment: CDR1 SGHTA and CDR2 FQGNSA. CDR3 in DNA: TGTGCCAGCAGGCCCGGGACAACGAACACCGGGGAGCTGTTTTTT. Its translation: CASRPGTTNTGELFF.

The chain has TRBV29-1 and TRBJ2-7, with 7 nucleotides matching TRBD1. The CDR3 totals 13 residues. Losses at the gene ends were 5 bases for V and 6 bases for J; bases not matched to a gene: 10. Germline assignment: CDR1 SQVTM and CDR2 ANQGSEA. The CDR3 DNA reads TGCAGCGTTTCACGCGCGACAGGGTTCGAGCAGTACTTC. This encodes CSVSRATGFEQYF.

V gene TRBV27 combines with J gene TRBJ2-7; 9 bases fit TRBD2. Germline V gene data show CDR1 as MNHEY and CDR2 as SMNVEV (reference sequence). The V segment lost 6 bases and the J segment 7 bases; nucleotides outside the gene matches: 10. This CDR3 contains 14 residues. CDR3 residues: CASSSIYLAGEQYF. Here the CDR3 DNA reads TGTGCCAGCAGCTCCATTTACCTAGCGGGAGAGCAGTACTTC.

Only a few counts were recorded for this clone. The chain recombines TRBV2 with TRBJ2-7; tentatively, D is TRBD2 (6 bases). Trimming cost V 1 base and J 3 bases, with 16 bases left between them. Germline V gene data show CDR1 as SNHLY and CDR2 as FYNNEI. This CDR3 contains 16 residues. DNA for the CDR3: TGTGCCAGCAGTGAAGGGGGCGGGGCAACGGTCTACGAGCAGTACTTC. It yields the protein CASSEGGGATVYEQYF.

DNA for the CDR3: TGTGCCAGCAGCCAGGGACAGGCCAAGGAGTCGGGCTACACCTTC. The encoded protein is CASSQGQAKESGYTF. The chain is built from TRBV4-2 and TRBJ1-2; 8 nucleotides agree with TRBD1. CDR1 is LGHNA, CDR2 YNFKEQ, per germline. The CDR3 has 15 amino acids. Unmatched junction bases numbered 11, after V lost 3 bases and J lost 8 bases.

The chain employs TRBV18 and TRBJ2-2, with D possibly being TRBD1 (5 bases). The CDR3 covers 17 residues. With 3 bases removed from V and 4 bases from J, the gap between germline ends came to 18 bases. In germline, CDR1 is KGHSH, CDR2 LQKENI. The CDR3 protein is CASSPVPRTPATGELFF. CDR3 nucleotide sequence: TGTGCCAGCTCACCGGTCCCACGGACACCCGCCACCGGGGAGCTGTTTTTT.